This T cell receptor (beta chain) is from a study of regulatory T cells in long-lasting Graves disease. At the level of the study: By definition, persistent Graves' disease involved antithyroid drugs for over 5 years alongside positive TSH receptor antibodies.

Sample time point: persistent/refractory GD, antithyroid drugs over 5 years with positive TRAb. Construction of the TCR library relied on RNA isolated from PBMCs. Clinicians diagnosed Graves' disease using American Thyroid Association guidelines. Note on this clonotype: What it binds is not known.

TCR beta libraries were built with iRepertoire HTBI primers and Arm-PCR of CDR3 regions. TCRdb analysed the multiplex PCR reads with MiXCR anew, one entry per CDR3 protein. In the table there are under 500,000 distinct CDR3 sequences, around 20% of which are singletons. Whole-study findings and limits: Peripheral blood was the sole material, not thyroid tissue.

Trimming shortened V by 3 bases and J by 7 bases, and 10 bases separated the two germline ends. The CDR3 loop spans 13 amino acids. The germline CDR1 and CDR2 sequences are MNHGY and SVAAGI. The sample here was peripheral blood mononuclear cells (PBMCs), taken when the disease was refractory, from a patient treated with antithyroid drugs. V is TRBV6-9 and J is TRBJ1-5; D possibly corresponds to TRBD1 (5 bases). The receptor comes from a female donor with Graves disease. CDR3 nucleotide sequence: TGTGCCAGCAGTTACGACCACAGGCAGCCCCAGCATTTT. It translates to CASSYDHRQPQHF.